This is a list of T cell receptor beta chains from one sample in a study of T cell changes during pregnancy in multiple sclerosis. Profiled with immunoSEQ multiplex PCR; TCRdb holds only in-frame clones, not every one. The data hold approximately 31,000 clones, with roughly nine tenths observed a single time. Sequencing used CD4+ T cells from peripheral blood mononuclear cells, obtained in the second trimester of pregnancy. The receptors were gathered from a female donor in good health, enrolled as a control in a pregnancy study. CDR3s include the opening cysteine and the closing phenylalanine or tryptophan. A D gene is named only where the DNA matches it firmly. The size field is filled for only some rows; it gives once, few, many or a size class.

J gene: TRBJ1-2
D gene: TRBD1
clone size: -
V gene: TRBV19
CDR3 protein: CASTPTGKAYGYTF
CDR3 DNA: TGTGCCAGTACCCCGACAGGGAAAGCCTATGGCTACACCTTC

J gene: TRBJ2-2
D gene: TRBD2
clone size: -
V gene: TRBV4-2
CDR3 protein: CASSQDSLAGGNTGELFF
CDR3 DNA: TGTGCCAGCAGCCAAGATTCTCTAGCGGGAGGCAACACCGGGGAGCTGTTTTTT

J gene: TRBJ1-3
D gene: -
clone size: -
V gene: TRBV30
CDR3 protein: CAWSPSRGNTIYF
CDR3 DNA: TGTGCCTGGAGTCCCTCCCGGGGAAACACCATATATTTT

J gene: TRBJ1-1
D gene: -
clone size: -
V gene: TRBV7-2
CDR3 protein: CASSAGQYTEAFF
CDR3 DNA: TGTGCCAGCAGCGCCGGACAGTACACTGAAGCTTTCTTT

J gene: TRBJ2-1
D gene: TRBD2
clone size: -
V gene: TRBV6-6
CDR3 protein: CASSSLAVYNEQFF
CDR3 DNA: TGTGCCAGCAGTTCCCTAGCGGTCTACAATGAGCAGTTCTTC

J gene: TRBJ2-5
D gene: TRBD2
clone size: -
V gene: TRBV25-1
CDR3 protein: CASAAFGLAGETQYF
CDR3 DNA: TGTGCCAGCGCCGCGTTTGGGCTAGCGGGAGAGACCCAGTACTTC

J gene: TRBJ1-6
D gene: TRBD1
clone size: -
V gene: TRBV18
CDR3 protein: CASSLSGTGGPFSYNSPLHF
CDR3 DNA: TGTGCCAGCTCACTTTCCGGGACAGGGGGCCCCTTCTCCTATAATTCACCCCTCCACTTT

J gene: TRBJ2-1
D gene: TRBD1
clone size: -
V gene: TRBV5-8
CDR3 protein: CASSRALIQGNLGEQFF
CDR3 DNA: TGTGCCAGCAGCCGCGCTTTAATACAGGGGAATCTAGGTGAGCAGTTCTTC

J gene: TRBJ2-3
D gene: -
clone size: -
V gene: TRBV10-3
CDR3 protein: CAISSGGETDTQYF
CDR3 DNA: TGTGCCATCAGTAGCGGAGGTGAAACAGATACGCAGTATTTT

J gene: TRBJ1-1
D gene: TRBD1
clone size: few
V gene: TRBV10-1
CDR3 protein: CASRSGTGWTEAFF
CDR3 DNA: TGCGCCAGCAGGTCCGGGACAGGGTGGACTGAAGCTTTCTTT

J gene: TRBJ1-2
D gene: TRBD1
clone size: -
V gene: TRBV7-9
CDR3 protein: CASSSGQGLRGYTF
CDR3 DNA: TGTGCCAGCAGCTCTGGACAGGGTTTGCGAGGCTACACCTTC

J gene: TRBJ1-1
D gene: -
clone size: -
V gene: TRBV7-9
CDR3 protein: CASSLEVDGKAFF
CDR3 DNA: TGTGCCAGCAGCTTAGAGGTCGACGGGAAAGCTTTCTTT

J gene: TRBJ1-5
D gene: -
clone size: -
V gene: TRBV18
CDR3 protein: CASSPLQGLNQPQHF
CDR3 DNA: TGTGCCAGCTCCCCTCTCCAGGGGCTGAATCAGCCCCAGCATTTT

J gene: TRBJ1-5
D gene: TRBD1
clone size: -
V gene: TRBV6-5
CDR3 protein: CASSKTGGYNQPQHF
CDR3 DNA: TGTGCCAGCAGTAAAACAGGGGGTTACAATCAGCCCCAGCATTTT

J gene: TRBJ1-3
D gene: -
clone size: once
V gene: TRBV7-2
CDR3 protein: CASSLASIYSGNTIYF
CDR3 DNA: TGTGCCAGCAGCTTAGCGAGCATATACTCTGGAAACACCATATATTTT

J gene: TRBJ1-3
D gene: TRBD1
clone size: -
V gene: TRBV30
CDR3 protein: CAWGTGPSGNTIYF
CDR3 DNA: TGTGCCTGGGGGACAGGGCCCTCTGGAAACACCATATATTTT

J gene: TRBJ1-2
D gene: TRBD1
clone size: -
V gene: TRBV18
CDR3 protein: CASSPGQGNYGYTF
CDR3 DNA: TGTGCCAGCTCACCAGGACAGGGAAACTATGGCTACACCTTC

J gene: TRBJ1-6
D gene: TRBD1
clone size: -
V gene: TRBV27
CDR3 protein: CASSLLQTGTGGAGNSPLHF
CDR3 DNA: TGTGCCAGCAGTTTATTACAAACCGGGACAGGGGGCGCCGGTAATTCACCCCTCCACTTT

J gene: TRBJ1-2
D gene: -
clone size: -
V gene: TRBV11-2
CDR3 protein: CAGSQFPQGDGYTF
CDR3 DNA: TGTGCCGGCAGCCAATTCCCGCAGGGTGATGGCTACACCTTC

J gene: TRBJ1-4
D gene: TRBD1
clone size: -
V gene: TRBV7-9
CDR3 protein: CASSLGSGTGGSNEKLFF
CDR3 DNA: TGTGCCAGCAGCTTAGGGTCCGGGACAGGGGGATCTAATGAAAAACTGTTTTTT

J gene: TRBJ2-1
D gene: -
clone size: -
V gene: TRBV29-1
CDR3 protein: CSVDLSDNEQFF
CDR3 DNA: TGCAGCGTTGATTTGTCGGACAATGAGCAGTTCTTC

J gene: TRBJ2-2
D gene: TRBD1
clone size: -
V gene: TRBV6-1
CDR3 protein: CASRSDRDWTGELFF
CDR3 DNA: TGTGCCAGCAGATCCGACAGGGATTGGACCGGGGAGCTGTTTTTT

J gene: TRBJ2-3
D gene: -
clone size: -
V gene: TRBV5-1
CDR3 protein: CASRTLRGTDTQYF
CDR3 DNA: TGCGCCAGCCGGACCCTCAGGGGCACAGATACGCAGTATTTT

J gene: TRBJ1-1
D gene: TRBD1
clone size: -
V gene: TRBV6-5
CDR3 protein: CASSPDRATNTEAFF
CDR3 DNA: TGTGCCAGCAGTCCGGACAGGGCGACCAACACTGAAGCTTTCTTT

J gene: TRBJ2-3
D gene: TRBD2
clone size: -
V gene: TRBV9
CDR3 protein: CASSVVSGGITDTQYF
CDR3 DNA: TGTGCCAGCAGCGTAGTCAGCGGGGGGATCACAGATACGCAGTATTTT

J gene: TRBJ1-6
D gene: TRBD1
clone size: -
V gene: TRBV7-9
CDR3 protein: CASSFLTGQGAERTLHF
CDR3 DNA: TGTGCCAGCAGCTTCCTGACGGGACAGGGGGCAGAAAGGACCCTCCACTTT

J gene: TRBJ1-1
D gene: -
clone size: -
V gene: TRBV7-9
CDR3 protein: CASSLRGQNTEAFF
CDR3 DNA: TGTGCCAGCAGCTTGAGGGGACAGAACACTGAAGCTTTCTTT

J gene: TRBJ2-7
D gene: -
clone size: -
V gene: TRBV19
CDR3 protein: CASSMNSLTYEQYF
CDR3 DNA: TGTGCCAGTAGTATGAACAGCCTCACCTACGAGCAGTACTTC

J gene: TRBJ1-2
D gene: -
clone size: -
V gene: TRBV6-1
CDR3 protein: CASRTDPKKGYTF
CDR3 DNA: TGTGCCAGCAGAACAGACCCAAAAAAAGGCTACACCTTC

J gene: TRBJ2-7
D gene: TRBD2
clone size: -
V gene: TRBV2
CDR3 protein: CASSRDGPGLAGNTFLF
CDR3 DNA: TGTGCCAGCAGTCGGGACGGCCCGGGACTAGCGGGAAACACCTTCCTATTC